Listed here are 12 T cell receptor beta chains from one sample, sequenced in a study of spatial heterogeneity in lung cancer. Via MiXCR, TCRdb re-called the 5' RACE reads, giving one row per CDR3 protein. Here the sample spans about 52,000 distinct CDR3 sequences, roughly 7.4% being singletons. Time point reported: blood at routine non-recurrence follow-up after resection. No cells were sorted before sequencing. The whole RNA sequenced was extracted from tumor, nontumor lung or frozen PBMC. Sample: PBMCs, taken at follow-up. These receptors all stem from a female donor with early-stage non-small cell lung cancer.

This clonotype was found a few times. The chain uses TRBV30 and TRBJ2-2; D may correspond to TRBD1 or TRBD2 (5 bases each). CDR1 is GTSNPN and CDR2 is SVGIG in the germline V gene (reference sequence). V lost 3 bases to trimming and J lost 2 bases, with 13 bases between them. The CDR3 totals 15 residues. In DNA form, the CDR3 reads TGTGCCTGGAGGGGGGAGACAGTAAACACCGGGGAGCTGTTTTTT. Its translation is CAWRGETVNTGELFF.

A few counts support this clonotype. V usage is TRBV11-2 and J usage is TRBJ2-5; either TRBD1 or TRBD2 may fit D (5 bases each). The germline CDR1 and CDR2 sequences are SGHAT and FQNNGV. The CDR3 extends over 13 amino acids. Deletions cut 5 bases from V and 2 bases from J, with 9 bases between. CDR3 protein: CASSRDGQETQYF. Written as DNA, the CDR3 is TGTGCCAGCAGCCGGGACGGTCAAGAGACCCAGTACTTC.

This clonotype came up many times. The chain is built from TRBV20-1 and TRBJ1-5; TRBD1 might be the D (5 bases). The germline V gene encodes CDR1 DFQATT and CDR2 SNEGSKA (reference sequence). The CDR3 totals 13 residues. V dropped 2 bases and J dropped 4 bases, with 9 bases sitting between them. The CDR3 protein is CSARQGRNQPQHF. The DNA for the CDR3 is TGCAGTGCTAGACAGGGCCGGAATCAGCCCCAGCATTTT.

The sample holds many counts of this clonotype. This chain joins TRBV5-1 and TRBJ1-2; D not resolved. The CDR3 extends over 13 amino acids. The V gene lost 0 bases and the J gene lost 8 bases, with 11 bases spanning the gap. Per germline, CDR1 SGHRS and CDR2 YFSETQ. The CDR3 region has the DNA TGCGCCAGCAGCTTGGGGGCCCCTAAGGGCTACACCTTC. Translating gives CASSLGAPKGYTF.

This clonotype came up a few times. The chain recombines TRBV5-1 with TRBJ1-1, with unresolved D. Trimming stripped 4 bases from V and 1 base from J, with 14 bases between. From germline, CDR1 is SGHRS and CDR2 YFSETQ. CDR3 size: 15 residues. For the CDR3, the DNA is TGCGCCAGCAGCCCCGGTGGAGCCTCGAACACTGAAGCTTTCTTT. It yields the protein CASSPGGASNTEAFF. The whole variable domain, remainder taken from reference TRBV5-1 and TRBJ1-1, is KAGVTQTPRYLIKTRGQQVTLSCSPISGHRSVSWYQQTPGQGLQFLFEYFSETQRNKGNFPGRFSGRQFSNSRSEMNVSTLELGDSALYLCASSPGGASNTEAFFGQGTRLTVV.

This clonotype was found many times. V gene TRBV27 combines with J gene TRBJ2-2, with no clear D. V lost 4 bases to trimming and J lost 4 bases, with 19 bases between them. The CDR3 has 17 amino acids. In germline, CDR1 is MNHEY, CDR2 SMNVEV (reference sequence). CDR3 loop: CASSSGPNLWGTGELFF. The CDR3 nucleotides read TGTGCCAGCAGTTCCGGGCCCAACCTCTGGGGCACCGGGGAGCTGTTTTTT.

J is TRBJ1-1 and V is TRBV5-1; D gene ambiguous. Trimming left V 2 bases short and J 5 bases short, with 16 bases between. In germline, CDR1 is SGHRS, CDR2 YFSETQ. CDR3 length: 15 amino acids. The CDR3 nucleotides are TGCGCCAGCAGCTTTGCACCCGATGCGGGAACTGAAGCTTTCTTT. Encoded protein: CASSFAPDAGTEAFF.

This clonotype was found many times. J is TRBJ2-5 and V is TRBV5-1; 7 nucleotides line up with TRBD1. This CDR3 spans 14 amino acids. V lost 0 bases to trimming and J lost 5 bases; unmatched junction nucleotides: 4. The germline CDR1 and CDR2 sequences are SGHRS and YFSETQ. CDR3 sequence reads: CASSLAGGAETQYF. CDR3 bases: TGCGCCAGCAGCTTGGCAGGGGGTGCGGAGACCCAGTACTTC.

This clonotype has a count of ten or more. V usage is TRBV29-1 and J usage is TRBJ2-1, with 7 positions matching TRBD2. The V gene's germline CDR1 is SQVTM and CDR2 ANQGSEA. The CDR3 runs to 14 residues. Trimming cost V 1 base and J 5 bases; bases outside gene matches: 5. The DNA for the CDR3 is TGCAGCGTTGAAGCGGGGAGGGGCGACAATGAGCAGTTCTTC. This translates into CSVEAGRGDNEQFF.

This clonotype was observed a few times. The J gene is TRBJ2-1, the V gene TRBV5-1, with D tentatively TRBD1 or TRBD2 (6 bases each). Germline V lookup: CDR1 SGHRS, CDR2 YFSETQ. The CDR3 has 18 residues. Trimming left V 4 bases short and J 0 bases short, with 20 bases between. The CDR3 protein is CASSPGGQGRSSYNEQFF. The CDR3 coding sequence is TGCGCCAGCAGCCCTGGGGGGCAGGGCCGTAGCTCCTACAATGAGCAGTTCTTC.

In DNA form, the CDR3 reads TGTGCCAGCAGCTCGTACCGGCCACAGAACGCAGCCGGCTACACCTTC. It translates to CASSSYRPQNAAGYTF. The chain links TRBV7-2 to TRBJ1-2; no reliable D call. Germline assignment: CDR1 SGHTA and CDR2 FQGNSA. The CDR3 runs to 16 residues. Trimming left V 4 bases short and J 8 bases short, with 23 bases between.

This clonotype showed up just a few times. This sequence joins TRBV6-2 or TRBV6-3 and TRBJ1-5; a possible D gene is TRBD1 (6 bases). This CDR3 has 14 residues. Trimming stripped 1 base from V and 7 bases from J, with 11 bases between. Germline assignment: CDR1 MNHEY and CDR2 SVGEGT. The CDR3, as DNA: TGTGCCAGCAGTTACTACAGGGTTAACCAGCCCCAGCATTTT. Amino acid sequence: CASSYYRVNQPQHF.